The sequence of this T cell receptor beta chain was determined in a study of blood T cell repertoires in COVID-19. Study-wide background: Spain, Italy and the United States supplied samples that represented acute and convalescent COVID-19.

Per germline, CDR1 SGDLS and CDR2 YYNGEE. This CDR3 contains 15 residues. Trimming took 0 bases from V and 6 from J; bases not matched to a gene: 8. Only in-frame clones appear in the TCRdb table, and some are missing; sequencing was by immunoSEQ multiplex PCR. The table has approximately 260,000 clones, roughly 88% seen once. The sequenced sample consisted of peripheral blood. V usage is TRBV9 and J usage is TRBJ2-5; 7 bases fit TRBD2. The clonotype was recovered from a woman in her thirties or forties who had recovered from COVID-19. The CDR3, as DNA: TGTGCCAGCAGCGTAGAGGGCGGGAGCCGGAAGACCCAGTACTTC. This gives the protein CASSVEGGSRKTQYF.